This T cell receptor (beta chain) is drawn from a study of shared clonotypes between healthy human individuals. For the study at large: The study used three CD4 naive, three CD4 memory, two CD8 naive and one CD8 memory plate per donor.

Trimming took 5 bases from V and 1 from J, leaving 18 bases between them. This CDR3 has 16 amino acids. CDR1 is MNHEY, CDR2 SMNVEV, per germline (reference sequence). CD45RO-negative, CCR7-positively selected cells formed the naive CD8 fraction, excluding terminally differentiated effector memory CD45RA+ cells. The donor cohort consisted entirely of Caucasian adults residing in Nashville, Tennessee. Whole-study results and caveats: The researchers took only blood, and tissue repertoires probably look different.

In replicate PCRs of sorted subsets, approximately 200 ng DNA, approximately 30,000 T cell genomes, was used. The table came from immunoSEQ multiplex PCR; TCRdb's copy has only in-frame clones and leaves some out. The repertoire holds some 800,000 clones, with about 92% as singletons. In regard to this clone: Its antigen is unidentified.

The TCR originated in a man aged 30 to 45 in good health. Specimen: naive CD8+ T cells sorted from blood. V and J are TRBV27 and TRBJ2-7; tentative D call: TRBD2 (5 bases). DNA of the CDR3: TGTGCCAGCAGTCCGTCCCTCGGGGTTCGATCCTACGAGCAGTACTTC. Translating gives CASSPSLGVRSYEQYF.